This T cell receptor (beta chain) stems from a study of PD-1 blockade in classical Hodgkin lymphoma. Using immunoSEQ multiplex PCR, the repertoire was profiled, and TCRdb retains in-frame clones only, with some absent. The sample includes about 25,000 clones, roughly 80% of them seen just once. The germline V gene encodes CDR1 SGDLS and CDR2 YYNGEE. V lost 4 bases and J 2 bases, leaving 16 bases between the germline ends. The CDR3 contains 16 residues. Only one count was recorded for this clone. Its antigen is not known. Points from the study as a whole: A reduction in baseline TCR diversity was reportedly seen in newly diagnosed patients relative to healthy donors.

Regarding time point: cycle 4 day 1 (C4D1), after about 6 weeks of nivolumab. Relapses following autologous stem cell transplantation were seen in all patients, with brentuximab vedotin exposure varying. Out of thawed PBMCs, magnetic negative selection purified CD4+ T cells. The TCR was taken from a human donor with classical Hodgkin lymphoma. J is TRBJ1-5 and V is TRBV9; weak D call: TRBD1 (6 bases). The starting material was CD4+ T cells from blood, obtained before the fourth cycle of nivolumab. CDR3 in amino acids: CASSPTGNGGNQPQHF. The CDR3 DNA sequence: TGTGCCAGCAGCCCTACAGGGAACGGGGGCAATCAGCCCCAGCATTTT.